The 2 T cell receptor beta chains below were found in one sample sequenced in a study of CD8 T cells in ankylosing spondylitis. TCRdb itself ran the 5' RACE reads through MiXCR, one entry per CDR3 protein. The repertoire holds around 150,000 distinct CDR3 sequences, with approximately 10% as singletons. Sequenced sample: blood, either unsorted or a sorted T cell fraction (not recorded which). These receptor sequences come from a female donor with ankylosing spondylitis or in good health (not recorded which).

This chain connects TRBV6-4 to TRBJ2-7; D not resolved. Germline V gene sequence: CDR1 MRHNA, CDR2 SNTAGT. CDR3 size: 20 residues. V lost 0 bases and J 0 bases, leaving 24 bases between the germline ends. CDR3 coding DNA: TGTGCCAGCAGTGACTCGAGTCGGACCTTTAATTCCCTCTCCTCCTACGAGCAGTACTTC. Protein product: CASSDSSRTFNSLSSYEQYF.

The chain links TRBV19 to TRBJ1-5, with D possibly being TRBD1 (5 bases). The CDR3 sequence is 13 residues long. Germline V lookup: CDR1 LNHDA, CDR2 SQIVND (reference sequence). Trimming shortened V by 5 bases and J by 7 bases, and 12 bases separated the two germline ends. Here the CDR3 reads CASSRDSRQPQHF. CDR3 in DNA: TGTGCCAGTAGTCGGGACTCCAGGCAGCCCCAGCATTTT.